This T cell receptor beta chain was retrieved from a study of OX40 agonist ivuxolimab in advanced cancers. Here immunoSEQ multiplex PCR was the method, and the copy in TCRdb shows in-frame clones only, minus some. The repertoire holds tens of thousands of clones, with around 90% as singletons. The ends were cut back, 1 base at V and 6 bases at J, with 13 bases in the middle. This CDR3 has 14 amino acids. Germline CDR1 MGHRA, CDR2 YSYEKL. In this sample, this clone turned up a few times. The source of this sequence is an adult with an advanced solid tumor such as melanoma, head and neck, liver or kidney cancer. The chain has TRBV4-1 and TRBJ2-7, with a tentative D call TRBD1 (5 bases). Here the sequenced sample was CD4+ or CD8+ T cells sorted from blood, taken in a trial of the OX40 agonist ivuxolimab. The CDR3 nucleotides read TGCGCCAGCAGCCAAGGGCCCAGGGTTTTCGAGCAGTACTTC. Translating it yields CASSQGPRVFEQYF.